The T cell receptor (beta chain) described here comes from a study of CD8 T cells in Susac syndrome. RNA in amounts of roughly 0.5 to 1 ug was reverse transcribed with random hexamers. TCRdb reanalysed the immunoSEQ multiplex PCR reads using MiXCR and keeps one entry per CDR3 protein. The table lists about 180,000 distinct CDR3 sequences, approximately 93% of them singletons. Germline lookup yields CDR1 SNHLY and CDR2 FYNNEI. Trimming stripped 6 bases from V and 2 bases from J, with 17 bases between. The CDR3 runs 15 residues. The rearrangement uses TRBV2 and TRBJ2-7, with D tentatively TRBD1 (7 bases). This receptor was identified in a human donor with multiple sclerosis. The sample comprised CD4+ T cells from PBMCs. Written as DNA, the CDR3 is TGTGCCAGCAGCGGGGGACAGTTCACCACCTACGAGCAGTACTTC. Protein: CASSGGQFTTYEQYF.